The 3 T cell receptor beta chains listed next were all sequenced from one sample in a study of cytomegalovirus exposure and HLA in healthy donors. Assay: immunoSEQ multiplex PCR; the TCRdb copy retains only in-frame clones and omits some. The sample has 65,000 to 80,000 clones, roughly 94% seen once. The sample comprised PBMCs. Receptors originate from a woman younger than 35 in good health and CMV-seropositive.

This clone was counted a few times. The chain employs TRBV5-4 and TRBJ2-7; 7 bases line up with TRBD2. V lost 0 bases and J lost 2; bases outside the gene matches: 8. CDR1 and CDR2 from the germline V gene are SGHNT and YYREEE (reference sequence). The CDR3 runs 16 residues. The CDR3 loop is CASSLEASGTTYEQYF. Here the CDR3 DNA reads TGTGCCAGCAGCTTGGAAGCTAGCGGAACCACCTACGAGCAGTACTTC.

CDR3 sequence (DNA): TGTGCCAGCAGTGAACCCGGGATGACAGGATACAATGAGCAGTTCTTC. Its translation is CASSEPGMTGYNEQFF. The chain recombines TRBV25-1 with TRBJ2-1; possible D gene TRBD1, 6 bases. The germline V and J ends were trimmed by 2 bases and 4 bases, with 15 bases remaining between them. CDR1 and CDR2 (germline): MGHDK, SYGVNS. The CDR3 runs to 16 residues.

This chain links TRBV5-1 with TRBJ1-2; no reliable D call. Germline V lookup: CDR1 SGHRS, CDR2 YFSETQ. The V end lost 2 bases, the J end lost 2 bases, and 7 bases lay between the germline ends. CDR3 length: 13 residues. The CDR3 protein is CASSFSGNYGYTF. The CDR3 bases are TGCGCCAGCAGCTTTTCAGGCAACTATGGCTACACCTTC.